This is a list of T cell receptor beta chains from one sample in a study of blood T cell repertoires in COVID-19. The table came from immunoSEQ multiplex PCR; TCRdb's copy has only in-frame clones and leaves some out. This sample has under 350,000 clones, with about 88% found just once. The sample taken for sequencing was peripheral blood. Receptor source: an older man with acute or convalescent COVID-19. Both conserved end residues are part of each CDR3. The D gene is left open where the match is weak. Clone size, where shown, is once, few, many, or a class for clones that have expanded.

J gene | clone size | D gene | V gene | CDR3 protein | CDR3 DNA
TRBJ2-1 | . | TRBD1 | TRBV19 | CASSQGAYNEQFF | TGTGCCAGTAGTCAGGGGGCCTACAATGAGCAGTTCTTC
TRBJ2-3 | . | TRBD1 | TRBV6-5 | CASTRDRHFTDTQYF | TGTGCCAGCACGCGGGACAGGCATTTTACAGATACGCAGTATTTT
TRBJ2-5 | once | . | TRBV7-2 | CASSLGALKETQYF | TGTGCCAGCAGCTTAGGGGCGCTCAAAGAGACCCAGTACTTC
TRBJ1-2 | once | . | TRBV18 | CASSAGLATSYGYTF | TGTGCCAGCTCAGCGGGGTTGGCTACTTCCTATGGCTACACCTTC
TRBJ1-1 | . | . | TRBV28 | CASSSARRGRTEAFF | TGTGCCAGCAGTTCTGCGCGCAGGGGCCGGACTGAAGCTTTCTTT
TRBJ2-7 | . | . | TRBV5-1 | CASSAGRSSYEQYF | TGCGCCAGCAGCGCGGGACGGAGCTCCTACGAGCAGTACTTC
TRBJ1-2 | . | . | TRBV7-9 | CASSFDSYGYTF | TGTGCCAGCAGCTTTGACAGCTATGGCTACACCTTC
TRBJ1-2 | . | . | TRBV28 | CASSLRPGVGYTF | TGTGCCAGCAGTTTGAGGCCGGGGGTTGGCTACACCTTC
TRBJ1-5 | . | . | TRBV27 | CASSPRGVGIQHF | TGTGCCAGCAGTCCCCGGGGGGTGGGGATCCAGCATTTT
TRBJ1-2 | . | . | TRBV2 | CASSASTDGYTF | TGTGCCAGCAGTGCTTCGACAGATGGCTACACCTTC
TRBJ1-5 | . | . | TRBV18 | CASSPGRGSLNQPQHF | TGTGCCAGCTCACCGGGGCGGGGGTCACTCAATCAGCCCCAGCATTTT
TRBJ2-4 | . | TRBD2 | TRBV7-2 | CASSLGIAGGRNIQYF | TGTGCCAGCAGCTTAGGAATAGCGGGGGGGCGGAACATTCAGTACTTC
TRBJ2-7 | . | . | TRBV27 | CASSFSGGGEQYF | TGTGCCAGCAGTTTTTCCGGGGGAGGCGAGCAGTACTTC
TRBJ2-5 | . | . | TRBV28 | CASSLQPGRGETQYF | TGTGCCAGCAGTCTCCAGCCGGGTCGGGGAGAGACCCAGTACTTC
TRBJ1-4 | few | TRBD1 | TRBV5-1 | CASRSGTGNEKLFF | TGCGCCAGCAGATCCGGGACAGGGAATGAAAAACTGTTTTTT
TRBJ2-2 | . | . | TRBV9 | CASSVGQGSGELFF | TGTGCCAGCAGCGTAGGGCAGGGGAGCGGAGAGCTGTTTTTT
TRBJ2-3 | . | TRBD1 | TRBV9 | CASSVGDRGPTDTQYF | TGTGCCAGCAGCGTAGGAGACAGGGGGCCGACAGATACGCAGTATTTT
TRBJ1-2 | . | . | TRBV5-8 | CASSLAGVGGYTF | TGTGCCAGCAGCTTGGCCGGGGTGGGAGGCTACACCTTC
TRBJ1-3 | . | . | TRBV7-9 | CASSLGTSWNTIYF | TGTGCCAGCAGCTTAGGTACAAGTTGGAACACCATATATTTT
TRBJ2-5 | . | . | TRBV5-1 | CASSSPLETQYF | TGCGCCAGCAGCTCCCCCCTCGAGACCCAGTACTTC
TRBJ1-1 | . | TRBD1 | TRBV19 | CASSTGGSDTEAFF | TGTGCCAGTAGCACAGGGGGCTCGGACACTGAAGCTTTCTTT
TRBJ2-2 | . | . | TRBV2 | CASRLSENTGELFF | TGTGCCAGCAGACTGTCTGAGAACACCGGGGAGCTGTTTTTT
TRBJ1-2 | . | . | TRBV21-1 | CASSKAYRGIDGYTF | TGTGCCAGCAGCAAAGCATATCGGGGAATCGATGGCTACACCTTC
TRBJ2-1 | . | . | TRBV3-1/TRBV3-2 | CASTKLSGGWHEQFF | TGTGCCAGCACCAAGCTGAGTGGGGGGTGGCATGAGCAGTTCTTC
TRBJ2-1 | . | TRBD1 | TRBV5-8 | CASSLGTGVVYEQFF | TGTGCCAGCAGCTTGGGGACAGGGGTTGTCTATGAGCAGTTCTTC
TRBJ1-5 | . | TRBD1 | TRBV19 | CASSITWDRDNQPQHF | TGTGCCAGTAGTATAACCTGGGACAGGGATAATCAGCCCCAGCATTTT
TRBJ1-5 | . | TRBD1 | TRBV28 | CASSKATGTNQPQHF | TGTGCCAGCAGCAAGGCGACAGGGACGAATCAGCCCCAGCATTTT
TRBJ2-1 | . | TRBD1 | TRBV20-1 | CSASATGGPVQFF | TGCAGTGCTAGTGCCACAGGGGGACCGGTGCAGTTCTTC
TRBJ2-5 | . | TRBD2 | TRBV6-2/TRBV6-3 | CASSTGLADKETQYF | TGTGCCAGCAGTACCGGACTAGCGGATAAAGAGACCCAGTACTTC
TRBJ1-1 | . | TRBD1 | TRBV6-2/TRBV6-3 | CASSDPPGQGPTGAFF | TGTGCCAGCAGCGACCCCCCCGGACAGGGCCCGACCGGGGCTTTCTTT
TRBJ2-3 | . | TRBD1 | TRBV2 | CASSVVRGTDTQYF | TGTGCCAGCAGTGTAGTCAGGGGGACAGATACGCAGTATTTT
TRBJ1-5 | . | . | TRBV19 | CASSIDSRVGFNQPQHF | TGTGCCAGTAGTATAGATTCGCGGGTAGGGTTCAATCAGCCCCAGCATTTT
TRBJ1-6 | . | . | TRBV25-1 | CASSASGFGNSPLHF | TGTGCCAGCAGTGCTTCAGGGTTCGGTAATTCACCCCTCCACTTT
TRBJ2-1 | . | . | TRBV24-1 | CATSEYKGQGNNEQFF | TGTGCCACCAGTGAATATAAGGGGCAGGGAAACAATGAGCAGTTCTTC
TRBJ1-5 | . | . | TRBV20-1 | CSASEQGGTPQHF | TGCAGTGCTAGTGAACAGGGAGGGACGCCCCAGCATTTT
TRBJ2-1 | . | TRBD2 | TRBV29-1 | CSVEIPSGAGQFF | TGCAGCGTTGAAATCCCTAGCGGTGCGGGGCAGTTCTTC
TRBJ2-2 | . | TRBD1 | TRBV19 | CASSYGTGNTGELFF | TGTGCCAGTAGCTACGGGACAGGGAACACCGGGGAGCTGTTTTTT
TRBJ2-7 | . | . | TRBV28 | CASSLGRSYEQYF | TGTGCCAGCAGTTTAGGCAGATCCTACGAGCAGTACTTC
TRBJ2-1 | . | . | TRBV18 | CASSPGGANEQFF | TGTGCCAGCTCACCAGGCGGGGCCAATGAGCAGTTCTTC
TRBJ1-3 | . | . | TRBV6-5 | CASRPPPGYGNTIYF | TGTGCCAGCAGACCCCCCCCAGGGTATGGAAACACCATATATTTT
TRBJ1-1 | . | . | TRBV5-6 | CASSSPQGGRGAFF | TGTGCCAGCAGCTCACCCCAGGGAGGCCGCGGAGCTTTCTTT
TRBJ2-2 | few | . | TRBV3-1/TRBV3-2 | CASTSGAGELFF | TGTGCCAGCACCTCCGGGGCCGGGGAGCTGTTTTTT
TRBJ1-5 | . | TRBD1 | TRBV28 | CASRRAQGAYSNQPQHF | TGTGCCAGCAGACGTGCACAGGGGGCTTATAGCAATCAGCCCCAGCATTTT
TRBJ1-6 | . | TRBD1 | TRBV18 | CASSPGAGTANSPLHF | TGTGCCAGCTCACCAGGCGCCGGGACAGCAAATTCACCCCTCCACTTT
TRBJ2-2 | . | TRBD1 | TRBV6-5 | CASSRDRGSGELFF | TGTGCCAGCAGCCGGGACAGGGGCTCCGGGGAGCTGTTTTTT
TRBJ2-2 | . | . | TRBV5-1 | CASSTPSMDGELFF | TGCGCCAGCAGCACTCCTAGCATGGACGGGGAGCTGTTTTTT
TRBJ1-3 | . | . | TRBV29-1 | CSCMRNSGNTIYF | TGCAGCTGTATGCGGAACTCTGGAAACACCATATATTTT
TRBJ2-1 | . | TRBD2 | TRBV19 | CASSITSGYNEQFF | TGTGCCAGTAGTATTACTAGCGGATACAATGAGCAGTTCTTC
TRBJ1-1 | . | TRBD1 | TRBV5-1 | CASSDGQGVNTEAFF | TGCGCCAGCAGCGACGGACAGGGGGTGAACACTGAAGCTTTCTTT